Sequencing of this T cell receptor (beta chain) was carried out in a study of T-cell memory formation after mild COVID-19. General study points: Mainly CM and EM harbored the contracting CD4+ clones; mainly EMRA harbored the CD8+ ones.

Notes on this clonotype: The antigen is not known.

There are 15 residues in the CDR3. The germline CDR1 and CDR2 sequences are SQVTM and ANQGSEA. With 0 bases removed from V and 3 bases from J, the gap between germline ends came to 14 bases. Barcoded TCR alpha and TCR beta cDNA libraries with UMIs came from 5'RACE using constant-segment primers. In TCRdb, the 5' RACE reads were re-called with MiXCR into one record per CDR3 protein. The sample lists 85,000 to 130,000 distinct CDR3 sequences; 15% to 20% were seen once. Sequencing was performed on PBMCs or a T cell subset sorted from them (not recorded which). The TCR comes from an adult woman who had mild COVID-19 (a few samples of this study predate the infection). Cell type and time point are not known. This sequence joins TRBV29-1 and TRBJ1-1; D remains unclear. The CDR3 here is CSVEDLPPEYTEAFF. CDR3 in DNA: TGCAGCGTTGAAGATCTGCCGCCAGAGTACACTGAAGCTTTCTTT.